This TCR beta chain was identified in a study of post-analysis software for immune sequencing data. General study results and limits: In patients, a few TRBV segments were more frequent than in controls, with TRBV5-6, TRBV5-1 and TRBV20-1 among them. Analysis by F measure revealed that same-batch samples clustered strongly together.

V shed 5 bases and J shed 0 bases, with 11 bases lying between them. CDR1 is SGHTA and CDR2 is FQGNSA in the germline V gene. The CDR3 totals 15 residues. This clonotype was picked up a small number of times. Its antigen is still unknown. cDNA libraries for TCR beta contained unique molecular identifiers. It was from roughly 1.1 to 9.2 million T cells that some 500,000 cDNA molecules came. Each CDR3 protein gets one entry after TCRdb re-called the PCR reads with MiXCR. The data show about 430,000 distinct CDR3 sequences, roughly 38% seen once. Sequenced sample: blood. The sequence derives from a girl aged 2-10 years with multiple sclerosis. This rearrangement joins TRBV7-2 to TRBJ2-1; D may correspond to TRBD1 or TRBD2 (5 bases each). The CDR3 nucleotides read TGTGCCAGCAGCCCGCCCGGGACCTCCTACAATGAGCAGTTCTTC. Its protein product is CASSPPGTSYNEQFF.